One sample yielded the 9 T cell receptor beta chains listed below, sequenced in a study of T cell repertoires in cytomegalovirus infection. MiXCR, run by TCRdb on the reads, gives a single entry per CDR3 protein. The repertoire has tens of thousands of distinct CDR3 sequences, about 24% of them found once; the top ten carry 50%. Their recognized antigens are unknown. The sequencing used CD8+ T cells from cultured PBMCs, collected from culture after CMV antigen stimulation. Source of these receptors: a human donor in good health (CMV status not recorded). Some clones in this sample may be carry-over from other donors' samples.

This clonotype was seen repeatedly, ten times or more. The V and J genes are TRBV7-7 and TRBJ1-2; possibly TRBD1 for D (6 bases). Germline V gives CDR1 SSHAT, CDR2 FNYEAQ (reference sequence). This CDR3 has 16 residues. Between the trimmed V and J ends, which lost 0 bases and 5 bases, there was a span of 16 bases. The CDR3 DNA reads as TGTGCCAGCAGCTTAGCGGAAGTGCAGGGGAGGTATGGCTACACCTTC. Translated: CASSLAEVQGRYGYTF.

This clonotype was recorded a few times. The V call is TRBV5-1, the J call TRBJ1-1; no clear D. Germline CDR1 and CDR2: SGHRS and YFSETQ. CDR3 length: 14 residues. V was clipped by 0 bases and J by 1 base, with 7 bases between them. CDR3 region: CASSLASENTEAFF. The CDR3 DNA follows: TGCGCCAGCAGCTTGGCTTCGGAGAACACTGAAGCTTTCTTT.

This clonotype was recorded many times. The chain employs TRBV6-1 and TRBJ1-1; possibly TRBD1 for D (6 bases). CDR1 is MNHNS, CDR2 SASEGT, per germline. The CDR3 runs to 14 residues. Trimming cost V 6 bases and J 5 bases, with 16 bases left between them. CDR3 sequence: CASSPAGQQTEAFF. The DNA for the CDR3 is TGTGCCAGCAGCCCAGCAGGACAGCAAACTGAAGCTTTCTTT.

This clonotype was detected ten times or more. The V gene is TRBV7-8, the J gene TRBJ1-1; TRBD1 might be the D (5 bases). Germline V gene lookup returns CDR1 SGHVS and CDR2 FQNEAQ. The CDR3 is made up of 15 amino acids. The ends were cut back, 5 bases at V and 3 bases at J, with 16 bases in the middle. The DNA for the CDR3 is TGTGCCAGCAGCACCCTGGGGGGGGGACACACTGAAGCTTTCTTT. It translates to CASSTLGGGHTEAFF. Looking up the rest from reference TRBV7-8 and TRBJ1-1 gives the full variable domain: GAGVSQSPRYKVAKRGQDVALRCDPISGHVSLFWYQQALGQGPEFLTYFQNEAQLDKSGLPSDRFFAERPEGSVSTLKIQRTQQEDSAVYLCASSTLGGGHTEAFFGQGTRLTVV.

This clonotype was detected only a few times. This chain uses TRBV4-1 with TRBJ2-1, with 8 bases matching TRBD1. Germline CDR1 and CDR2: MGHRA and YSYEKL. After removal of 2 bases from V and 7 bases from J, the junction contained 10 bases not matched to a gene. This CDR3 has 16 residues. As DNA, the CDR3 is TGCGCCAGCAGCCAACCTACAGGGGGTATAGGAAATGAGCAGTTCTTC. Protein product: CASSQPTGGIGNEQFF.

By frequency in the sample, this clonotype is medium-sized (0.01 to 0.1%). Written as DNA, the CDR3 is TGTGCCAGCAGTTTGGACGGGGTTAACTATGGCTACACCTTC. It encodes CASSLDGVNYGYTF. This sequence joins TRBV12-3 or TRBV12-4 and TRBJ1-2; D gene ambiguous. Between the trimmed V and J ends, which lost 3 bases and 1 base, there was a span of 9 bases. CDR3 length: 14 amino acids.

This clonotype qualifies as large. The gene calls are TRBV11-3 and TRBJ1-2; perhaps TRBD1 as D (5 bases). Trimming removed 5 bases from V and 13 bases from J, with 17 bases in between. There are 12 residues in the CDR3. The germline CDR1 and CDR2 sequences are SGHNT and YENEEA. The CDR3 DNA reads TGTGCCAGCAGCCACTGGGACGGGATGGCCACCTTC. It codes for CASSHWDGMATF. The full variable domain, in which reference TRBV11-3 and TRBJ1-2 provide the parts outside the CDR3, is EAGVVQSPRYKIIEKKQPVAFWCNPISGHNTLYWYLQNLGQGPELLIRYENEEAVDDSQLPKDRFSAERLKGVDSTLKIQPAELGDSAVYLCASSHWDGMATFGSGTRLTVV.

This clonotype was seen more than once but under ten times. The chain links TRBV7-6 to TRBJ1-3; possible D gene TRBD1, 5 bases. CDR1 and CDR2 (germline): SGHVS, FNYEAQ. Trimming left V 5 bases short and J 0 bases short, with 20 bases between. The CDR3 spans 18 residues. CDR3 loop: CASSRSGGGFLSGNTIYF. In DNA, the CDR3 is TGTGCCAGCAGCCGCTCGGGGGGGGGGTTCCTCTCTGGAAACACCATATATTTT.

This clonotype turned up a few times. The J gene is TRBJ2-1, the V gene TRBV9, with D possibly being TRBD1 (5 bases). V lost 0 bases to trimming and J lost 8 bases, with 9 bases between them. Germline V lookup: CDR1 SGDLS, CDR2 YYNGEE. This CDR3 contains 13 residues. CDR3 amino acids: CASSVGRVDEQFF. As DNA, the CDR3 is TGTGCCAGCAGCGTAGGCAGGGTGGATGAGCAGTTCTTC.